The present entry profiles one T cell receptor (beta chain) with its context. The data originate from a study of blood T cell repertoires in COVID-19. The wider study: Both acute and convalescent COVID-19 samples were obtained from the United States, Italy and Spain. T cells, B-cell-depleted T cells, or PBMCs provided the cDNA or gDNA that served as material.

CDR1 and CDR2 (germline): SGDLS, YYNGEE. V lost 3 bases, J lost 6 bases, and 12 bases stayed unmatched. The CDR3 has 18 amino acids. This table comes from immunoSEQ multiplex PCR, and its TCRdb copy is limited to in-frame clones, with some not included. The sample has around 150,000 clones, around 86% seen once. This sequence joins TRBV9 and TRBJ2-2; 12 bases align to TRBD1. The specimen was peripheral blood. The sequence was obtained from a man over 45 with active COVID-19. CDR3 residues: CASSDRDRGRFLSGELFF. CDR3 DNA sequence: TGTGCCAGCAGCGACCGGGACAGGGGGCGCTTTCTCTCCGGGGAGCTGTTTTTT.